The T cell receptor beta chain under discussion was sequenced for a study of CD8 T cells in Susac syndrome. With regard to this clonotype: Antigen specificity is unknown.

Trimming took off 2 bases at V and 0 bases at J, with 17 bases between the two ends. The CDR3 runs to 17 residues. The V gene's germline CDR1 is SGHTA and CDR2 FQGNSA. Whole-study results and caveats: The study recognized that its TCR sequencing and HLA analysis covered a relatively small number of individuals.

Sequencing of TCR beta, carried out with a high-throughput approach, was applied to CD8+ and CD4+ T cells from the blood. Random hexamers were used to reverse transcribe an amount of about 0.45 to 1 ug RNA. The amplification used immunoSEQ multiplex PCR on TCR beta CDR3; it spanned 54 Vbeta and 13 Jbeta. TCRdb reanalysed the immunoSEQ multiplex PCR reads using MiXCR and keeps one entry per CDR3 protein. The table has about 80,000 distinct CDR3 sequences, over 75% seen once; the top ten hold 0.5% to 0.6%. The chain links TRBV7-2 to TRBJ2-7; D gene unclear. The sequence was collected from a human donor with multiple sclerosis. Sequencing was carried out using CD8+ T cells from PBMCs. Here the CDR3 reads CASSLNASPLNSYEQYF. CDR3 nucleotide sequence: TGTGCCAGCAGCTTAAATGCGTCTCCTTTAAACTCCTACGAGCAGTACTTC.